This T cell receptor beta chain was observed in a study of shared clonotypes between healthy human individuals. TCRdb keeps only in-frame clones here, not all; method: immunoSEQ multiplex PCR. The sample includes fewer than 2.5 million clones, roughly 93% seen only once; the top ten take roughly 0.36%. The CDR3 is 13 amino acids. Germline V gene data show CDR1 as MNHNY and CDR2 as SVGAGI (reference sequence). The J segment lost 6 bases and the V segment lost 6 bases, leaving 5 bases of the junction unmatched. This rearrangement joins TRBV6-6 to TRBJ1-2; TRBD1 matches 9 bases. This TCR was sampled from a man younger than 30 in good health. Some clones in this sample may be carry-over from other donors' samples. The specimen sequenced was naive CD4+ T cells from PBMCs. Noted subset: CD45RA+ positively selected. CDR3: CASRTTGGHGYTF. In DNA form, the CDR3 reads TGTGCCAGCAGAACGACAGGGGGGCATGGCTACACCTTC.